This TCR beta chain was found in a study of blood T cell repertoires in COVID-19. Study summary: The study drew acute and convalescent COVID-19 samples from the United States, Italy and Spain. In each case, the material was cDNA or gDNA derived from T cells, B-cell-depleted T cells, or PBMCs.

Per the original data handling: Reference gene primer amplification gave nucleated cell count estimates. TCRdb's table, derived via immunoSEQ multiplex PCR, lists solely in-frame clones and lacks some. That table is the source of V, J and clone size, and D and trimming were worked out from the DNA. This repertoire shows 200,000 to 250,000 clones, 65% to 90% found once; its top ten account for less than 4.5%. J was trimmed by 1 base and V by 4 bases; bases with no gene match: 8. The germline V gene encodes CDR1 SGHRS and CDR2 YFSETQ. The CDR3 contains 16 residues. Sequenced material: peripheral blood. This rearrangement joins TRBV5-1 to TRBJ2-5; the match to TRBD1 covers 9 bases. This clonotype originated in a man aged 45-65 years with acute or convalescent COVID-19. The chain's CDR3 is CASSRQGGPTQETQYF. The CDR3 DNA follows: TGCGCCAGCAGCCGACAGGGGGGACCCACCCAAGAGACCCAGTACTTC. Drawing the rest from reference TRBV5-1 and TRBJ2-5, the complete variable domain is KAGVTQTPRYLIKTRGQQVTLSCSPISGHRSVSWYQQTPGQGLQFLFEYFSETQRNKGNFPGRFSGRQFSNSRSEMNVSTLELGDSALYLCASSRQGGPTQETQYFGPGTRLLVL.